This T cell receptor beta chain is from a study of blood T cell repertoires in COVID-19. Study members were between about 18 and 100 years old and lived in some 22 US regions. Assignments of participants to cohorts depended upon their own reported clinical history. This clone was detected only a few times. Trimming removed 5 bases from V and 2 bases from J; junction bases left unmatched: 3. Germline lookup yields CDR1 MNHNY and CDR2 SVGAGI (reference sequence). The CDR3 extends over 16 amino acids. In the original workflow: Reference gene primer amplification gave nucleated cell count estimates. Generated by immunoSEQ multiplex PCR, the TCRdb table keeps only in-frame clones and is missing some. V, J and clone size reflect that table, while D and trimming were determined from the DNA. The table shows around 290,000 clones, with 90% occurring only once.

Material: PBMCs or T cells enriched from blood (not recorded which). The V call is TRBV6-6, the J call TRBJ2-1; 13 positions match TRBD2. This clonotype was obtained from a woman under 40 who had recovered from COVID-19. The CDR3 protein is CASSRLAGGTYNEQFF. CDR3 sequence (DNA): TGTGCCAGCAGTCGACTAGCGGGAGGTACCTACAATGAGCAGTTCTTC.